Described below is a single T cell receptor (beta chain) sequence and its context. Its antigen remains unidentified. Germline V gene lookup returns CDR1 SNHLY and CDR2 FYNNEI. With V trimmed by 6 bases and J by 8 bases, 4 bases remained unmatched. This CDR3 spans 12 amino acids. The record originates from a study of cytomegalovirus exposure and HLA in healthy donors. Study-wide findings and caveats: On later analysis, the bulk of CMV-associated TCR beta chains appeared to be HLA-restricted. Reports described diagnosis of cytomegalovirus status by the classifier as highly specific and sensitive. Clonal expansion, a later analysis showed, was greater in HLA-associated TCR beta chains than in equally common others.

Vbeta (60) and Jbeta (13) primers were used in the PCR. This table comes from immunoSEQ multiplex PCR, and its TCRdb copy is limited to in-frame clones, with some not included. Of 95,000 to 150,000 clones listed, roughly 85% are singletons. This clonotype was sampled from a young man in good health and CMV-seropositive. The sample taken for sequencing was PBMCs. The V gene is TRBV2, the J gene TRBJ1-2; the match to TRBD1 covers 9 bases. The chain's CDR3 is CASSVGQGGYTF. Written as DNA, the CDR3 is TGTGCCAGCAGCGTGGGACAGGGCGGCTACACCTTC.